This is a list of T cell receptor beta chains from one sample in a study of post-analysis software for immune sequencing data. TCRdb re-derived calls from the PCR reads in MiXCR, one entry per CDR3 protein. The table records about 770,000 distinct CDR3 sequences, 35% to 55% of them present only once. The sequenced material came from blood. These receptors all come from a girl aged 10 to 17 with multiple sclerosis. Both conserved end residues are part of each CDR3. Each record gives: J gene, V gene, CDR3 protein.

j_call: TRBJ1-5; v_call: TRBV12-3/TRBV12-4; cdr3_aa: CASSSGTGIAGQPQHF
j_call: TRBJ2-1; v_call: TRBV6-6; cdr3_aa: CASSSQTGVYNEQFF
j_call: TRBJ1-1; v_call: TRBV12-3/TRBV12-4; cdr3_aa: CASSLDPGKDTEAFF
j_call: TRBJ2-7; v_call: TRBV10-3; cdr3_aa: CAIKAGTSGTEQYF
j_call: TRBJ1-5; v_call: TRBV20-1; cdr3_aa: CSAKDGRVYNQPQHF
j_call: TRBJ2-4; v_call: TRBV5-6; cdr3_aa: CASSFFQGGNIQYF
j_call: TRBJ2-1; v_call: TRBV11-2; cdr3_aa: CASSSLSVRADNEQFF
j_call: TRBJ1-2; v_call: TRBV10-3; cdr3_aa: CAISDVGGYTF
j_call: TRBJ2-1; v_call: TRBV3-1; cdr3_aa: CASSQEVWRGNNEQFF
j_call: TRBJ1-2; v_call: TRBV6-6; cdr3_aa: CASSSRTGGWYGYTF
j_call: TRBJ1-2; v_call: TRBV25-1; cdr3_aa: CASSGSGGVGGSYGYTF
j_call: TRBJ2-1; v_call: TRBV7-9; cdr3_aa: CASSSFTGEQFF
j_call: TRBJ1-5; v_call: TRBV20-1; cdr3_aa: CSANNGRTNQPQHF
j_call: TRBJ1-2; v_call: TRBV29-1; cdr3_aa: CSVEDPGTYGYTF
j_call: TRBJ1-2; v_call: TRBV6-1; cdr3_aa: CASSEGVGQRANYGYTF
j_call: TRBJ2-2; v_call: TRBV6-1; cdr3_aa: CASTRSGGTGELFF
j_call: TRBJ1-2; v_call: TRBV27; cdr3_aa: CASSLSIRTGYGYTF
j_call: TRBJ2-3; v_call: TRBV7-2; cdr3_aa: CASSLVLRGDTQYF
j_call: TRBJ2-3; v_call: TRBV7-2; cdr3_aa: CASSLVGTSPADTQYF
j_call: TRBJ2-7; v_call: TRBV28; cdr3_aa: CASSLLSSGRGYEQYF
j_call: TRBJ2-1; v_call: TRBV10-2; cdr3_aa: CASSEAGGPSVEQFF
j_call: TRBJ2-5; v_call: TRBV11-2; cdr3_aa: CASSLGQSGRATQETQYF
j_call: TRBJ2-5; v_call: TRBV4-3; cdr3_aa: CASSQAGGPETQYF
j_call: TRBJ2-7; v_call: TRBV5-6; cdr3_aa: CASSLEAGPFYEQYF
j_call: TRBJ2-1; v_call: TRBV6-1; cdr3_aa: CASSERAYPGQFF
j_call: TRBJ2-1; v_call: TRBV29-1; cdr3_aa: CSVGTSGRTLPLDEQFF
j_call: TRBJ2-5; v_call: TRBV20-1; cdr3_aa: CSARVQGREETQYF
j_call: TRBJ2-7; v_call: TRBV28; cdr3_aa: CASSRSLSYEQYF
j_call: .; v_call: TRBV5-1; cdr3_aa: CASSLAGTSGTISGETQYF
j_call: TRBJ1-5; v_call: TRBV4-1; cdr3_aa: CASSQVENRDQPQHF
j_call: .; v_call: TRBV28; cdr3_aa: CASSGQGTYEQYF
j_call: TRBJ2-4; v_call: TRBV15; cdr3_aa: CATSSAGQGLETQYF